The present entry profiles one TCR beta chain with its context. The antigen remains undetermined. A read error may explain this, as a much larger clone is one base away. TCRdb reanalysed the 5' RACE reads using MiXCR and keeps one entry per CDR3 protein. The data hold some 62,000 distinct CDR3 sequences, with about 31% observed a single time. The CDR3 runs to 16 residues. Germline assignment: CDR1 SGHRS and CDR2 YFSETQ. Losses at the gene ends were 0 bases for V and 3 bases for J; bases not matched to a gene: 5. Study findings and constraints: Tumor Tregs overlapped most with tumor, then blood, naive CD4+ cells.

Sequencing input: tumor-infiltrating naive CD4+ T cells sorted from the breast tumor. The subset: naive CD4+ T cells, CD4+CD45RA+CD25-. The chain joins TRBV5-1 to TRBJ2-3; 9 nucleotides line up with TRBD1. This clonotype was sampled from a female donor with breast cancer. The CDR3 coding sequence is TGCGCCAGCAGCTTGGTGACAGGGGGTAGGACAGATACGCAGTATTTT. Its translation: CASSLVTGGRTDTQYF.